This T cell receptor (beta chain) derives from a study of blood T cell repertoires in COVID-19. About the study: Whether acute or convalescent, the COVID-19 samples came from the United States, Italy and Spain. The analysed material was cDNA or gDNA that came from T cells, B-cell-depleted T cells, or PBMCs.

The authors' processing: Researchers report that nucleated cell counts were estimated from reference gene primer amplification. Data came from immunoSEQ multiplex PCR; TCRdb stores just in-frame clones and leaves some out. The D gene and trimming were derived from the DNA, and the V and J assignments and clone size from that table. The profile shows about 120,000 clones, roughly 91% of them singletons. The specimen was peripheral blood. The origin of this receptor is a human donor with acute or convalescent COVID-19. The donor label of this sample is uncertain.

In nucleotides, the CDR3 is TGTGCCAGCAGCTTAGACACAGGGTATGGCTACACCTTC. Its translation: CASSLDTGYGYTF. The rearrangement joins TRBV7-9 to TRBJ1-2; weak D call: TRBD1 (6 bases). The CDR3 loop spans 13 amino acids. Trimming took 1 base from V and 5 from J, leaving 8 bases between them. Germline V gene data show CDR1 as SEHNR and CDR2 as FQNEAQ (reference sequence).